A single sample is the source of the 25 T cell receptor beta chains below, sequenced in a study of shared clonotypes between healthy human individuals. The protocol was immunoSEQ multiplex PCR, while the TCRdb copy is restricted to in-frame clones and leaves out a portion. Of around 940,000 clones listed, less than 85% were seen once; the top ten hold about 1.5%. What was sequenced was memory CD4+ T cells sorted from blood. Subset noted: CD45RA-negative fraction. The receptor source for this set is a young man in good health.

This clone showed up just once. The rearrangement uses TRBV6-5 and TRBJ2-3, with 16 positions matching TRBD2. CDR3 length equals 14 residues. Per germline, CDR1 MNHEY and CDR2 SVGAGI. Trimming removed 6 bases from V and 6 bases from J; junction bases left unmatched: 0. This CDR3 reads CASRGLAGGDTQYF. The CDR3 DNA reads TGTGCCAGCAGGGGACTAGCGGGAGGGGATACGCAGTATTTT.

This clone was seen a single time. The CDR3 reads CASSVGKGGTSPHSEQFF. The CDR3 DNA reads as TGTGCCAGCAGCGTAGGAAAAGGGGGGACTAGCCCTCATAGTGAGCAGTTCTTC. The rearrangement links TRBV9 to TRBJ2-1; the match to TRBD2 covers 9 bases. Germline V gives CDR1 SGDLS, CDR2 YYNGEE. The CDR3 sequence is 18 residues long. After removal of 0 bases from V and 9 bases from J, the junction contained 16 bases not matched to a gene.

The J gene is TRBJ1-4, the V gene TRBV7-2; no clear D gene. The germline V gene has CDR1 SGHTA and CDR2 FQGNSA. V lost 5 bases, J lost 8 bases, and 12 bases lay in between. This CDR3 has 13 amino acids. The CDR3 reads CASSLKQSEKLFF. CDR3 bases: TGTGCCAGCAGCCTGAAGCAGTCCGAAAAACTGTTTTTT.

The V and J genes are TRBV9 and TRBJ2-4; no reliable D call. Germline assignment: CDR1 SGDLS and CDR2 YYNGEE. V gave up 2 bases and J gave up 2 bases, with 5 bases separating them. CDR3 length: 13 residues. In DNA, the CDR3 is TGTGCCAGCAGCGTGGGAACCAAAAACATTCAGTACTTC. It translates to CASSVGTKNIQYF.

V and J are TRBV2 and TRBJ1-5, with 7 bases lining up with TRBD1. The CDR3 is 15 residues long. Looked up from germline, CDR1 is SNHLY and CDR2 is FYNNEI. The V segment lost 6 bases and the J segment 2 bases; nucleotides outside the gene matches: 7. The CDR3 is CASSVRTGGNQPQHF. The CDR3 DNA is TGTGCCAGCAGCGTCAGGACAGGAGGCAATCAGCCCCAGCATTTT.

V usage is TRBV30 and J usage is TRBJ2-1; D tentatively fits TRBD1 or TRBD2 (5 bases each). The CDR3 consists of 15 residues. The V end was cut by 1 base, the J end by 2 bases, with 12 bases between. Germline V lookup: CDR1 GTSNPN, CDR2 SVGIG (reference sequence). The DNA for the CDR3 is TGTGCCTGGAGTGGGGGGTCTGGGGCCTACAATGAGCAGTTCTTC. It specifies CAWSGGSGAYNEQFF.

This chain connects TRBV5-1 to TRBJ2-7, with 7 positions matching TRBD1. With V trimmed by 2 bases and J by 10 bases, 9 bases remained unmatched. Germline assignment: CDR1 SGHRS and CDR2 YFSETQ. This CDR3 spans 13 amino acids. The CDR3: CASSLEGQSGQYF. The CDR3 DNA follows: TGCGCCAGCAGCTTAGAGGGACAGTCGGGACAGTACTTC.

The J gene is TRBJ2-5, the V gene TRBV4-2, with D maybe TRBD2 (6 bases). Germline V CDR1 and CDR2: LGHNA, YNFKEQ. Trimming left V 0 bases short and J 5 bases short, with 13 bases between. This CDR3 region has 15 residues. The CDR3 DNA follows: TGTGCCAGCAGCCAAGATCGGGGGTCTGGGGAGACCCAGTACTTC. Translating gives CASSQDRGSGETQYF.

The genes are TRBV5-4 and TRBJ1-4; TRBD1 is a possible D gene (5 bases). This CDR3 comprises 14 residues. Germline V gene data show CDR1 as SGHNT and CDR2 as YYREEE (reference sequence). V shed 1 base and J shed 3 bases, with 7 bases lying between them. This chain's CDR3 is CASSLRGPNEKLFF. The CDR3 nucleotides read TGTGCCAGCAGCTTGAGGGGTCCTAATGAAAAACTGTTTTTT.

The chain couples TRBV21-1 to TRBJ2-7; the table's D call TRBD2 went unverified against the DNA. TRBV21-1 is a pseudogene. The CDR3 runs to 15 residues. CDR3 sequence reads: CASSEALAGAYEQYF. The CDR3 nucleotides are TGTGCCAGCAGTGAAGCGCTAGCGGGGGCCTACGAGCAGTACTTC.

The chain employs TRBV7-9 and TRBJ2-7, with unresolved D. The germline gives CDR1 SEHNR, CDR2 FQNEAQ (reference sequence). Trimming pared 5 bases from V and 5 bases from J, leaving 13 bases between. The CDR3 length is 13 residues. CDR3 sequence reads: CASSVEGLNEQYF. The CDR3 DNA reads TGTGCCAGCAGCGTCGAAGGCCTTAACGAGCAGTACTTC. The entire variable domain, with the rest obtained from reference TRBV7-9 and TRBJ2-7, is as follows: DTGVSQNPRHKITKRGQNVTFRCDPISEHNRLYWYRQTLGQGPEFLTYFQNEAQLEKSRLLSDRFSAERPKGSFSTLEIQRTEQGDSAMYLCASSVEGLNEQYFGPGTRLTVT.

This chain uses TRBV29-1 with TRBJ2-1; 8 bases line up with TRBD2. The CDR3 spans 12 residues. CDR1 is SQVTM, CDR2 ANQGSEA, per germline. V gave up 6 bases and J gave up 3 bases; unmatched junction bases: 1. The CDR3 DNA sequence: TGCAGCGTCGGGACTAGCTACAATGAGCAGTTCTTC. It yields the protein CSVGTSYNEQFF.

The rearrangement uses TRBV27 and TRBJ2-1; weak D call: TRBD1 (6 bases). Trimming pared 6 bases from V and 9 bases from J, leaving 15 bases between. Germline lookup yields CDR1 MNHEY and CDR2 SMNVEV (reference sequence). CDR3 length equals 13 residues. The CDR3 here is CASRPYEGGEQFF. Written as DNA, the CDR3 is TGTGCCAGCAGGCCTTACGAAGGGGGTGAGCAGTTCTTC.

CDR3 protein: CASSQVSRGGAGANVLTF. As DNA, the CDR3 is TGCGCCAGCAGCCAGGTCTCCAGGGGGGGCGCTGGGGCCAACGTCCTGACTTTC. The chain combines TRBV4-3 with TRBJ2-6; D tentatively reads TRBD1 or TRBD2 (7 bases each). Between the trimmed V and J ends, which lost 3 bases and 2 bases, there was a span of 17 bases. This CDR3 comprises 18 residues. Germline CDR1 is LGHNA and CDR2 is YSLEER.

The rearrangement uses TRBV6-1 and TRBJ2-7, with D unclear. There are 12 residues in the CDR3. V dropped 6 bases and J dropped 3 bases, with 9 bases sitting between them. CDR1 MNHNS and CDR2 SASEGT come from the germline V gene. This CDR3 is CASRVRNYEQYF. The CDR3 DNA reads TGTGCCAGCAGAGTTAGGAACTACGAGCAGTACTTC.

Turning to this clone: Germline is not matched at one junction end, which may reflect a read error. The CDR3 loop is CASRISPTGTGGVQF. The CDR3 DNA reads TGTGCCAGCAGAATCTCACCCACCGGGACAGGGGGCGTTCAGTTC. The rearrangement links TRBV7-2 to TRBJ1-2, with 12 bases lining up with TRBD1. The germline V gene has CDR1 SGHTA and CDR2 FQGNSA. There are 15 residues in the CDR3.

The CDR3 nucleotides are TGTGGTTTGATGGGGAACCCTGGGGCCAACGTCCTGACTTTC. Translating it yields CGLMGNPGANVLTF. The V call is TRBV6-6, the J call TRBJ2-6; D is uncertain. The CDR3 contains 14 residues. Germline V lookup: CDR1 MNHNY, CDR2 SVGAGI (reference sequence).

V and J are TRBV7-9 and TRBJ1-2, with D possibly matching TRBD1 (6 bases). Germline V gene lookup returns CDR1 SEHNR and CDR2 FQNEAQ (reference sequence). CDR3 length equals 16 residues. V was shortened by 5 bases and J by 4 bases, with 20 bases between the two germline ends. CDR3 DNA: TGTGCCAGCAGCCGTACTCTTGGGGGGGCGAGCTATGGCTACACCTTC. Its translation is CASSRTLGGASYGYTF.

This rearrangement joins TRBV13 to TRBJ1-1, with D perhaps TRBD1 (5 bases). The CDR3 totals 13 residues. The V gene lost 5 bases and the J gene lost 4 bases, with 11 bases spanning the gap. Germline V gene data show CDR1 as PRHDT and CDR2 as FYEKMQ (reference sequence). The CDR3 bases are TGTGCCAGCAGCCCTCCAGGGAGCACTGAAGCTTTCTTT. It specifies CASSPPGSTEAFF.

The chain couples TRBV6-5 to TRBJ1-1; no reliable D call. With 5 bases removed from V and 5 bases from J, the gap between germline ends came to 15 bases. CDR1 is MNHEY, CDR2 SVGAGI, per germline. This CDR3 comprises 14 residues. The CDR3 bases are TGTGCCAGCAGTACCATTGGGGTGGAGACTGAAGCTTTCTTT. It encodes CASSTIGVETEAFF.

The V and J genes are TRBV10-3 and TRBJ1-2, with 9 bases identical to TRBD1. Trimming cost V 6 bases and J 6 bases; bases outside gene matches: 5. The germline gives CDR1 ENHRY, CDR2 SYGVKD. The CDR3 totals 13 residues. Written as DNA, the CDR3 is TGTGCCATCAGGATGGGACAGGGAGATGGCTACACCTTC. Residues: CAIRMGQGDGYTF.

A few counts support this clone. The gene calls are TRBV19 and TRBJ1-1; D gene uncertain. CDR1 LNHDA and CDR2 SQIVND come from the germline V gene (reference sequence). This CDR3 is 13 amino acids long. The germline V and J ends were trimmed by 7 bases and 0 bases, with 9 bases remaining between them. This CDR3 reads CASIGPMNTEAFF. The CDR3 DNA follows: TGTGCCAGTATAGGCCCGATGAACACTGAAGCTTTCTTT.

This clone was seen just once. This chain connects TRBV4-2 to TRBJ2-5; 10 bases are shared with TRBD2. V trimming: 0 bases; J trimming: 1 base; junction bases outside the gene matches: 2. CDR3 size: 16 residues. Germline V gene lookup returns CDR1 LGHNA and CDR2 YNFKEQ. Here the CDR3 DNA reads TGTGCCAGCAGCCAAGAGCTAGCGGGGGCCCAAGAGACCCAGTACTTC. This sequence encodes CASSQELAGAQETQYF.

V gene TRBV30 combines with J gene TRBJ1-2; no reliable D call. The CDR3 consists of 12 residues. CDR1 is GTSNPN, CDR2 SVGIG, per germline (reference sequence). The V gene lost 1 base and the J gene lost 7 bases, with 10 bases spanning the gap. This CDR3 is CAWSEGRSGYTF. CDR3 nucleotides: TGTGCCTGGAGTGAAGGGAGGTCTGGCTACACCTTC.

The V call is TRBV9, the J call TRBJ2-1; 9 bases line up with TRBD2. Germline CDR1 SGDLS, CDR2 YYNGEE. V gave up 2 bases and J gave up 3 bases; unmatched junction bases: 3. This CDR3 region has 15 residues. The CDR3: CASSVQAGGYNEQFF. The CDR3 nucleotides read TGTGCCAGCAGCGTCCAAGCGGGAGGCTACAATGAGCAGTTCTTC.